Each of the 14 T cell receptor beta chains below was sequenced from the same sample in a study of a mutant IDH1 vaccine in newly diagnosed glioma. Sequenced by immunoSEQ multiplex PCR; TCRdb stores in-frame clones only, minus some. There are tens of thousands of clones in the sample; about 78% occur only once, and around 25% lies in the top ten. Time point: week 11, during vaccination. Vaccination comprised doses that each held 300 ug of mutant IDH1 20-mer peptide, plus topical imiquimod. Their cognate antigens are unknown. This specimen was PBMCs, taken from a glioma patient whose treatment included an IDH1 peptide vaccine. The receptors here all came from a man in his thirties or forties with glioma.

V and J are TRBV9 and TRBJ1-4; D may be TRBD1 (6 bases). V was clipped by 3 bases and J by 8 bases, with 17 bases between them. Germline CDR1 reads SGDLS; CDR2 reads YYNGEE. CDR3 length: 15 amino acids. CDR3 DNA: TGTGCCAGCAGCGGGCCCGGGACAATGAGGGAAAAACTGTTTTTT. This codes for CASSGPGTMREKLFF.

The chain combines TRBV15 with TRBJ1-4, with D possibly being TRBD1 (5 bases). CDR3 size: 16 residues. The germline V gene has CDR1 LNHNV and CDR2 YYDKDF (reference sequence). Trimming took 2 bases from V and 3 from J, leaving 13 bases between them. CDR3 in DNA: TGTGCCACCAGCAGACCAGGGATTACAGCTAATGAAAAACTGTTTTTT. Its protein is CATSRPGITANEKLFF.

The chain uses TRBV7-2 and TRBJ2-3, with D perhaps matching TRBD1 (6 bases). The CDR3 extends over 17 amino acids. Germline V gives CDR1 SGHTA, CDR2 FQGNSA. The V end lost 3 bases, the J end lost 0 bases, and 16 bases lay between the germline ends. CDR3 coding DNA: TGTGCCAGCAGCTTCCGCAGGGTGAGGGGGAGCACAGATACGCAGTATTTT. As protein: CASSFRRVRGSTDTQYF.

To note about this clone: Additional DNA sequences in this sample encode the identical CDR3. The chain employs TRBV14 and TRBJ2-1; TRBD1 is a possible D gene (7 bases). The CDR3 covers 14 residues. V was cut by 10 bases and J by 8 bases, with 21 bases left in between. Looked up from germline, CDR1 is SGHDN and CDR2 is FVKESK. The DNA of the CDR3 is TGTGCCACCCGAAGGCAGGGGGGCGAAGATGAGCAGTTCTTC. Translating gives CATRRQGGEDEQFF. The full variable domain, with the rest looked up from reference TRBV14 and TRBJ2-1, is EAGVTQFPSHSVIEKGQTVTLRCDPISGHDNLYWYRRVMGKEIKFLLHFVKESKQDESGMPNNRFLAERTGGTYSTLKVQPAELEDSGVYFCATRRQGGEDEQFFGPGTRLTVL.

The chain employs TRBV28 and TRBJ2-1; 12 nucleotides agree with TRBD2. The ends lost 5 bases at V and 4 bases at J; junction bases unmatched: 3. Germline loops: CDR1 MDHEN, CDR2 SYDVKM. This CDR3 comprises 15 residues. The CDR3 nucleotides read TGTGCCAGCAGTGCGGGACTAGCGGGTTACAATGAGCAGTTCTTC. This sequence encodes CASSAGLAGYNEQFF.

The rearrangement links TRBV11-2 to TRBJ1-1; D remains ambiguous. The V gene's germline CDR1 is SGHAT and CDR2 FQNNGV. The V end lost 11 bases, the J end lost 1 base, and 11 bases lay between the germline ends. This CDR3 spans 12 amino acids. As DNA, the CDR3 is TGTGCCTCCCGATGGGGGAACACTGAAGCTTTCTTT. This sequence encodes CASRWGNTEAFF.

The V gene is TRBV29-1, the J gene TRBJ1-1, with a possible D match to TRBD1 (5 bases). Germline assignment: CDR1 SQVTM and CDR2 ANQGSEA. Trimming took off 6 bases at V and 4 bases at J, with 12 bases between the two ends. The CDR3 runs 12 residues. The CDR3 reads CSVSGGGTEAFF. The DNA for the CDR3 is TGCAGCGTCTCCGGGGGGGGCACTGAAGCTTTCTTT.

The V call is TRBV30, the J call TRBJ2-1; D might be TRBD1 (5 bases). V was cut by 4 bases and J by 8 bases, with 15 bases left in between. CDR1 and CDR2 (germline): GTSNPN, SVGIG (reference sequence). The CDR3 is 13 residues long. The CDR3 DNA sequence: TGTGCCTGGACCAGCAGGGCAGGGCATGAGCAGTTCTTC. The encoded protein is CAWTSRAGHEQFF.

This clone was counted between two and nine times. J is TRBJ2-2 and V is TRBV15, with D possibly called TRBD1 or TRBD2 (5 bases each). V was cut by 0 bases and J by 1 base, with 12 bases left in between. This CDR3 has 17 residues. CDR1 is LNHNV, CDR2 YYDKDF, per germline (reference sequence). CDR3 nucleotide sequence: TGTGCCACCAGCAGAGATCGGGGACGTTGGAACACCGGGGAGCTGTTTTTT. It codes for CATSRDRGRWNTGELFF.

The chain couples TRBV27 to TRBJ2-7, with a weak D call TRBD2 (7 bases). The CDR3 loop spans 17 amino acids. CDR1 MNHEY and CDR2 SMNVEV come from the germline V gene (reference sequence). Deletions cut 2 bases from V and 2 bases from J, with 19 bases between. Here the CDR3 reads CASSLVGGLDKTYEQYF. Written as DNA, the CDR3 is TGTGCCAGCAGTTTAGTGGGGGGGCTAGACAAAACCTACGAGCAGTACTTC.

This clone was observed a handful of times. The CDR3 bases are TGTGCCAGCAGCTTAGGGCAAGCGCTGGAGACCCAGTACTTC. Its translation is CASSLGQALETQYF. The V call is TRBV11-2, the J call TRBJ2-5; D is unresolved. The V gene lost 1 base and the J gene lost 5 bases, with 11 bases spanning the gap. The CDR3 is 14 residues long. Germline CDR1 is SGHAT and CDR2 is FQNNGV. Based on the CDR3 plus reference TRBV11-2 and TRBJ2-5, the full variable domain is EAGVAQSPRYKIIEKRQSVAFWCNPISGHATLYWYQQILGQGPKLLIQFQNNGVVDDSQLPKDRFSAERLKGVDSTLKIQPAKLEDSAVYLCASSLGQALETQYFGPGTRLLVL.

The V gene is TRBV19, the J gene TRBJ2-5; either TRBD1 or TRBD2 may fit D (6 bases each). CDR1 LNHDA and CDR2 SQIVND come from the germline V gene (reference sequence). V lost 3 bases, J lost 5 bases, and 13 bases lay in between. The CDR3 spans 14 residues. The CDR3 DNA reads TGTGCCAGTAGTATGACGGGGGCGCGGGAGACCCAGTACTTC. Amino acid sequence: CASSMTGARETQYF.

V usage is TRBV6-5 and J usage is TRBJ2-7, with a tentative D call TRBD2 (6 bases). The germline V gene encodes CDR1 MNHEY and CDR2 SVGAGI. The CDR3 is made up of 13 amino acids. V was trimmed by 7 bases and J by 2 bases, leaving 12 bases between them. CDR3 region: CASMNAGTYEQYF. CDR3 sequence (DNA): TGTGCCAGCATGAACGCGGGGACCTACGAGCAGTACTTC.

This chain uses TRBV5-1 with TRBJ2-7, with D tentatively TRBD1 (6 bases). Germline V CDR1 and CDR2: SGHRS, YFSETQ. The CDR3 consists of 14 residues. V gave up 1 base and J gave up 6 bases, with 14 bases separating them. As DNA, the CDR3 is TGCGCCAGCAGCTTGCTGGGGGCCGCCTCCGAGCAGTACTTC. Its translation is CASSLLGAASEQYF.